This T cell receptor beta chain was captured in a study of Ad26.COV2.S vaccination and SARS-CoV-2 variants. Study-level background: The trial was COV1001 and the donor's arm was Ad26.COV2.S.

This clone was found once. This table comes from immunoSEQ multiplex PCR, and its TCRdb copy is limited to in-frame clones, with some not included. The table includes about 350,000 clones, around 84% detected once. V was cut by 4 bases and J by 1 base, with 8 bases left in between. Germline V lookup: CDR1 WSHSY, CDR2 SAAADI. This CDR3 is 13 amino acids long. Treatment defined: about 20 received Ad26.COV2.S at low or high dose, single or two shots; about 5 received placebo; per-sample allocation not given. Sampling occurred on day 63 after the first vaccine or placebo injection. The specimen comprised peripheral blood, sampled in a trial of Ad26.COV2.S vaccine versus placebo. This chain joins TRBV10-2 and TRBJ2-7, with a weak D call TRBD1 (5 bases). The clonotype originates from a person aged 18-60 years who received the Ad26.COV2.S COVID-19 vaccine or a placebo. The CDR3 reads CASSGRGSYEQYF. CDR3 DNA sequence: TGCGCCAGCAGTGGAAGGGGATCCTACGAGCAGTACTTC.